This T cell receptor beta chain was captured in a study of blood T cell repertoires in COVID-19. Study-wide context: PBMCs, B-cell-depleted T cells, or T cells were the source of the cDNA or gDNA that made up the material.

Germline trimming cut 3 bases from V and 4 bases from J; bases unmatched to any gene: 6. This CDR3 is built from 15 residues. Germline lookup yields CDR1 LNHDA and CDR2 SQIVND (reference sequence). Study processing details: Using reference gene primer amplification, nucleated cell counts were estimated. Repertoires were generated with immunoSEQ multiplex PCR, while TCRdb's copy carries only in-frame clones and drops some. V, J and clone size are taken as reported in that table, and D and trimming were inferred from the DNA itself. This sample yields hundreds of thousands of clones, of which around 86% are seen a single time; approximately 6.2% belongs to the top ten.

The sample consisted of peripheral blood. The chain combines TRBV19 with TRBJ2-3, with 8 bases matching TRBD1. This receptor was identified in an elderly woman with COVID-19, enrolled during active disease. CDR3 bases: TGTGCCAGTAGTATCCAACCACAGGGGGCAGATACGCAGTATTTT. As protein: CASSIQPQGADTQYF.